This entry lists 10 T cell receptor beta chains sequenced from one sample in a study of CD8 T cells in Susac syndrome (dated by TCRdb to between 2018 and 2021). Library preparation used the immunoSEQ multiplex PCR assay. RNA was extracted with the RNeasy kit and roughly 0.5 to 1 ug was reverse transcribed using random hexamers. TCRdb ran its own pipeline on the public reads, namely fastp trimming at Q25 and MiXCR clone calling, and kept in-frame beta chains. Under each unique CDR3 protein, matching rows form one entry showing the most common genes and DNA. A total of about 140,000 distinct CDR3 sequences appear in this sample, more than 85% of them only once. Clones ranked in the top ten supply about 0.14% of the sample. The sequenced sample consisted of CD4+ T cells from PBMCs. Every receptor here comes from a human donor with Susac syndrome.

This chain links TRBV11-2 with TRBJ1-1; D unresolved. V lost 5 bases and J 3 bases, leaving 13 bases between the germline ends. CDR3 length: 14 amino acids. Germline lookup yields CDR1 SGHAT and CDR2 FQNNGV. The CDR3 protein is CASSPGRAYTEAFF. The CDR3 region has the DNA TGTGCCAGCAGCCCCGGTAGGGCCTACACTGAAGCTTTCTTT.

In this sample, this clonotype turned up once. Written as DNA, the CDR3 is TGTGCCAGCAGCGTAGGATCACGGGGCTACACCTTC. Its protein product is CASSVGSRGYTF. The genes are TRBV9 and TRBJ1-2; D gene ambiguous. This CDR3 has 12 amino acids. Germline V gene data show CDR1 as SGDLS and CDR2 as YYNGEE. Trimming cost V 0 bases and J 8 bases, with 8 bases left between them.

The chain is built from TRBV20-1 and TRBJ1-1; perhaps TRBD1 as D (5 bases). This CDR3 spans 14 amino acids. Germline V gene sequence: CDR1 DFQATT, CDR2 SNEGSKA (reference sequence). V lost 0 bases and J 4 bases, leaving 12 bases between the germline ends. CDR3 coding DNA: TGCAGTGCTAGAGATCTGGAGGGGATCACTGAAGCTTTCTTT. Translated: CSARDLEGITEAFF.

This chain links TRBV30 with TRBJ1-4; 7 nucleotides align to TRBD1. The CDR3 sequence is 14 residues long. The V and J ends lost 5 bases and 8 bases, in that order; junction bases with no gene match: 11. CDR1 is GTSNPN, CDR2 SVGIG, per germline (reference sequence). Written as DNA, the CDR3 is TGTGCCTGGCGGAGAGGGGGCGGAGGGGAAAAACTGTTTTTT. This codes for CAWRRGGGGEKLFF.

The CDR3 DNA reads TGTGCCTGGAGTGTACGCAGGGGCGAGCAGTACTTC. Amino acid sequence: CAWSVRRGEQYF. V gene TRBV30 combines with J gene TRBJ2-7; TRBD1 is a possible D gene (6 bases). In germline, CDR1 is GTSNPN, CDR2 SVGIG (reference sequence). The CDR3 spans 12 residues. Trimming stripped 0 bases from V and 6 bases from J, with 9 bases between.

This sequence joins TRBV27 and TRBJ1-1; D is undetermined. The CDR3 spans 12 residues. The V and J ends lost 5 bases and 8 bases respectively, with 12 bases between them. Germline loops: CDR1 MNHEY, CDR2 SMNVEV (reference sequence). CDR3 in amino acids: CASSPIGREAFF. In nucleotides, the CDR3 is TGTGCCAGCAGTCCCATTGGGCGGGAAGCTTTCTTT.

The V and J genes are TRBV5-4 and TRBJ2-2; possibly TRBD2 for D (6 bases). Between the trimmed V and J ends, which lost 3 bases and 1 base, there was a span of 10 bases. Germline-derived CDR1 and CDR2 are SGHNT and YYREEE (reference sequence). The CDR3 loop spans 15 amino acids. The chain's CDR3 is CASSWTGVNTGELFF. DNA of the CDR3: TGTGCCAGCAGCTGGACGGGAGTGAACACCGGGGAGCTGTTTTTT.

The genes are TRBV9 and TRBJ2-1; D is unclear. This CDR3 has 16 amino acids. Trimming removed 0 bases at V and 6 bases at J, with 16 bases between. Germline V gene data show CDR1 as SGDLS and CDR2 as YYNGEE. CDR3 sequence reads: CASSVAGVAGVNEQFF. The CDR3 nucleotides are TGTGCCAGCAGCGTAGCTGGAGTCGCCGGTGTCAATGAGCAGTTCTTC. Based on the CDR3 plus reference TRBV9 and TRBJ2-1, the full variable domain is DSGVTQTPKHLITATGQRVTLRCSPRSGDLSVYWYQQSLDQGLQFLIQYYNGEERAKGNILERFSAQQFPDLHSELNLSSLELGDSALYFCASSVAGVAGVNEQFFGPGTRLTVL.

This rearrangement joins TRBV19 to TRBJ1-1, with D tentatively TRBD1 (6 bases). CDR1 and CDR2 from the germline V gene are LNHDA and SQIVND (reference sequence). Trimming cost V 5 bases and J 3 bases, with 13 bases left between them. The CDR3 consists of 14 residues. The CDR3 loop reads CASSDGGVDTEAFF. The CDR3 DNA follows: TGTGCCAGTAGTGACGGGGGCGTCGACACTGAAGCTTTCTTT.

V usage is TRBV6-6 and J usage is TRBJ2-7; 7 bases line up with TRBD1. CDR1 and CDR2 from the germline V gene are MNHNY and SVGAGI (reference sequence). The J segment lost 4 bases and the V segment lost 6 bases, leaving 6 bases of the junction unmatched. The CDR3 loop spans 13 amino acids. The CDR3 region has the DNA TGTGCCAGCAGGCCGGGACAGCATTACGAGCAGTACTTC. It is translated as CASRPGQHYEQYF.